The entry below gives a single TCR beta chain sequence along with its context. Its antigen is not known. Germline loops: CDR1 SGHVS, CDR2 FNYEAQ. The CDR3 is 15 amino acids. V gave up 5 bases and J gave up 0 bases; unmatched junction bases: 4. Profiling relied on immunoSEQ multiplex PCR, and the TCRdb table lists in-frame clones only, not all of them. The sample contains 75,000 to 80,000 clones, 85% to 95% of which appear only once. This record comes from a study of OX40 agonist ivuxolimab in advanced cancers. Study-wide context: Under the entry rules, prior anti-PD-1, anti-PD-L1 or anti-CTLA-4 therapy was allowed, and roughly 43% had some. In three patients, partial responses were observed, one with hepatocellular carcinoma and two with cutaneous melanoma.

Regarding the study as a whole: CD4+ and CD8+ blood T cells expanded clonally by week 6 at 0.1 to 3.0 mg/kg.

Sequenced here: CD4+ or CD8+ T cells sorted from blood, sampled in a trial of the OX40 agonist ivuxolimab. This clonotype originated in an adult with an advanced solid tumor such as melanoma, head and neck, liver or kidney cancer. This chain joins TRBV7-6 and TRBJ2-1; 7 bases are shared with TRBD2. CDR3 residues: CASSPGDYSYNEQFF. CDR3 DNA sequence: TGTGCCAGCAGCCCGGGGGACTACTCCTACAATGAGCAGTTCTTC.